The 16 T cell receptor beta chains below all came from one sample that was sequenced in a study of early T cells in non-severe SARS-CoV-2 infection. TCRdb analysed the 5' RACE reads with MiXCR anew, one entry per CDR3 protein. Here the sample spans roughly 35,000 distinct CDR3 sequences, 5% to 6% being singletons. Sequencing used whole blood. The receptors stem from an adult who was a healthcare worker with PCR-confirmed SARS-CoV-2 infection or an uninfected control (not recorded which).

A note on this clonotype: The DNA is left out, because the CDR3 cannot be placed on it with certainty; the CDR3 is given as TCRdb lists it. The chain recombines TRBV7-8 with TRBJ2-2; TRBD1 reflects the table's D call only, with no check against the DNA. The V gene's germline CDR1 is SGHVS and CDR2 FQNEAQ. The CDR3 totals 15 residues, both ends included. The CDR3 sequence: CASSSGSFGAGELFF.

This clonotype was picked up one time. A read error may explain this, as a much larger clone is one base away. This sequence joins TRBV10-3 and TRBJ2-3, with D hard to call. This CDR3 spans 15 amino acids. Germline CDR1 reads ENHRY; CDR2 reads SYGVKD. For the CDR3, the DNA is TGTGTCACCAAAAGTCGCGGAACCGGTGAGGATACGCAGTATTTT. It encodes CVTKSRGTGEDTQYF.

This clonotype was counted many times. This chain joins TRBV11-2 and TRBJ1-2; 7 bases map to TRBD1. J gave up 6 bases and V 4 bases, and 8 bases lay outside the gene matches. This CDR3 region has 14 residues. Germline V CDR1 and CDR2: SGHAT, FQNNGV. CDR3 loop: CASSSFGRGDGYTF. CDR3 bases: TGTGCCAGCAGCTCCTTCGGCAGGGGGGATGGCTACACCTTC.

This clonotype was counted only a few times. The V call is TRBV7-9, the J call TRBJ1-4; D is uncertain. The CDR3 is 14 residues long. Trimming left V 1 base short and J 8 bases short, with 11 bases between. CDR1 and CDR2 (germline): SEHNR, FQNEAQ (reference sequence). The CDR3 loop reads CASSLGVAAEKLFF. Here the CDR3 DNA reads TGTGCCAGCAGCTTAGGGGTGGCAGCCGAAAAACTGTTTTTT.

This chain connects TRBV6-2 or TRBV6-3 to TRBJ2-7, with TRBD1 matching 8 bases. This CDR3 is 16 amino acids long. Per germline, CDR1 MNHEY and CDR2 SVGEGT. J lost 3 bases, V lost 6 bases, and 13 bases had no gene match. The DNA for the CDR3 is TGTGCCAGCAGGCCATCGGACAGGGCACTCCTCTACGAGCAGTACTTC. This codes for CASRPSDRALLYEQYF.

This clonotype was observed a handful of times. The chain employs TRBV20-1 and TRBJ2-1; D assignment may be TRBD1 or TRBD2 (5 bases each). CDR3 size: 14 residues. V was cut by 1 base and J by 5 bases, with 12 bases left in between. Germline assignment: CDR1 DFQATT and CDR2 SNEGSKA (reference sequence). The CDR3 here is CSARVREWNNEQFF. DNA of the CDR3: TGCAGTGCTAGAGTCAGGGAGTGGAACAATGAGCAGTTCTTC.

This clonotype showed up many times. The gene calls are TRBV5-4 and TRBJ2-1; 8 bases map to TRBD2. V lost 0 bases, J lost 7 bases, and 6 bases stayed unmatched. The CDR3 runs to 15 residues. The V gene's germline CDR1 is SGHNT and CDR2 YYREEE (reference sequence). The chain's CDR3 is CASSLESGRGNEQFF. CDR3 bases: TGTGCCAGCAGCTTGGAGAGCGGGAGAGGGAATGAGCAGTTCTTC.

This clonotype was seen at least ten times. This chain uses TRBV7-9 with TRBJ1-4; D is perhaps TRBD1 (5 bases). The V and J ends lost 1 base and 7 bases respectively, with 10 bases between them. The CDR3 is 14 residues long. Germline V lookup: CDR1 SEHNR, CDR2 FQNEAQ (reference sequence). DNA of the CDR3: TGTGCCAGCAGCTTAGTTCCGGGGGGTGAAAAACTGTTTTTT. Its protein product is CASSLVPGGEKLFF. The full variable domain, rest sourced from reference TRBV7-9 and TRBJ1-4, is DTGVSQNPRHKITKRGQNVTFRCDPISEHNRLYWYRQTLGQGPEFLTYFQNEAQLEKSRLLSDRFSAERPKGSFSTLEIQRTEQGDSAMYLCASSLVPGGEKLFFGSGTQLSVL.

This clonotype occurred a few times. The chain is built from TRBV27 and TRBJ2-4, with D perhaps matching TRBD1 (5 bases). The CDR3 loop spans 17 amino acids. In germline, CDR1 is MNHEY, CDR2 SMNVEV (reference sequence). V dropped 5 bases and J dropped 0 bases, with 17 bases sitting between them. Here the CDR3 DNA reads TGTGCCAGCAGTCCAACCGTCAGGGTACAAGCCAAAAACATTCAGTACTTC. Its protein is CASSPTVRVQAKNIQYF.

The J gene is TRBJ2-5, the V gene TRBV6-1, with 7 bases matching TRBD1. Germline V CDR1 and CDR2: MNHNS, SASEGT. The CDR3 spans 16 residues. V lost 2 bases and J lost 2; bases outside the gene matches: 8. The CDR3 DNA reads TGTGCCAGCAGTGAAAGAGGGCGGACAGGACAAGAGACCCAGTACTTC. This sequence encodes CASSERGRTGQETQYF.

The V gene is TRBV4-3, the J gene TRBJ2-5; D call uncertain. The CDR3 consists of 14 residues. Trimming removed 4 bases from V and 1 base from J, with 10 bases in between. Germline values: CDR1 LGHNA, CDR2 YSLEER. DNA of the CDR3: TGCGCCAGCAGCCCTTCCGACACCCAAGAGACCCAGTACTTC. This translates into CASSPSDTQETQYF.

As concerns this clonotype: A much more abundant neighbour one base away suggests this may be a read error. CDR3 bases: TGTGCCTGCAGTTTTGACGGGAGGGAAGAGACCCAGTACTTC. Its protein product is CACSFDGREETQYF. The chain carries TRBV27 and TRBJ2-5; 8 bases are shared with TRBD2. This CDR3 is built from 14 residues. Germline V gene data show CDR1 as MNHEY and CDR2 as SMNVEV (reference sequence).

This clonotype was recorded at least ten times. The chain uses TRBV5-1 and TRBJ2-5; no clear D gene. The V gene lost 0 bases and the J gene lost 4 bases, with 10 bases spanning the gap. Germline loops: CDR1 SGHRS, CDR2 YFSETQ. The CDR3 has 14 amino acids. Written as DNA, the CDR3 is TGCGCCAGCAGCTTGGGATGGGTTGGAGAGACCCAGTACTTC. Encoded protein: CASSLGWVGETQYF.

In its sample, this clonotype was seen many times. The V call is TRBV5-1, the J call TRBJ2-1; 9 bases agree with TRBD2. The trim removed 1 base at V and 7 bases at J, leaving 9 bases unmatched. The length of the CDR3 is 16 residues. Per the germline V gene, CDR1 is SGHRS and CDR2 is YFSETQ. CDR3 sequence (DNA): TGCGCCAGCAGCTTGTTCCGTAGCGGGAGCAGAAATGAGCAGTTCTTC. Translating gives CASSLFRSGSRNEQFF. The full variable domain, in which reference TRBV5-1 and TRBJ2-1 provide the parts outside the CDR3, is KAGVTQTPRYLIKTRGQQVTLSCSPISGHRSVSWYQQTPGQGLQFLFEYFSETQRNKGNFPGRFSGRQFSNSRSEMNVSTLELGDSALYLCASSLFRSGSRNEQFFGPGTRLTVL.

The gene calls are TRBV10-3 and TRBJ1-1, with TRBD1 matching 7 bases. V lost 10 bases, J lost 1 base, and 6 bases stayed unmatched. The CDR3 length is 13 residues. Per germline, CDR1 ENHRY and CDR2 SYGVKD. The CDR3: CATTGATNTEAFF. The CDR3 DNA follows: TGTGCCACCACAGGGGCAACGAACACTGAAGCTTTCTTT.

Ten or more counts support this clonotype. CDR3 loop: CASSIGGSYEQYF. Written as DNA, the CDR3 is TGTGCCAGTAGTATCGGTGGGTCCTACGAGCAGTACTTC. The chain combines TRBV19 with TRBJ2-7; D is undetermined. The CDR3 has 13 residues. CDR1 LNHDA and CDR2 SQIVND come from the germline V gene (reference sequence). Trimming pared 3 bases from V and 1 base from J, leaving 7 bases between.